The 27 T cell receptor beta chains below all came from one sample that was sequenced in a study of blood T cell repertoires in COVID-19. Sequenced by immunoSEQ multiplex PCR; TCRdb stores in-frame clones only, minus some. The sample records over 120,000 clones, 60% to 80% being singletons. The source material was PBMCs or T cells enriched from blood (not recorded which). The receptors derive from a woman in her 50s who had recovered from COVID-19.

This clone was recorded once. The gene calls are TRBV4-1 and TRBJ1-2; no clear D. The length of the CDR3 is 14 residues. V lost 0 bases to trimming and J lost 4 bases, with 9 bases between them. CDR1 and CDR2 (germline): MGHRA, YSYEKL. The CDR3 loop reads CASSQDGQLYGYTF. The DNA of the CDR3 is TGCGCCAGCAGCCAAGATGGGCAGCTCTATGGCTACACCTTC.

The chain employs TRBV5-1 and TRBJ1-5; a possible D gene is TRBD1 (5 bases). Germline V CDR1 and CDR2: SGHRS, YFSETQ. The V end was cut by 2 bases, the J end by 7 bases, with 10 bases between. CDR3 length: 13 amino acids. CDR3 nucleotides: TGCGCCAGCAGCTTAGGGGCTTTCCAGCCCCAGCATTTT. Its translation is CASSLGAFQPQHF. The full variable domain, in which reference TRBV5-1 and TRBJ1-5 provide the parts outside the CDR3, is KAGVTQTPRYLIKTRGQQVTLSCSPISGHRSVSWYQQTPGQGLQFLFEYFSETQRNKGNFPGRFSGRQFSNSRSEMNVSTLELGDSALYLCASSLGAFQPQHFGDGTRLSIL.

V and J are TRBV19 and TRBJ2-1; 10 nucleotides agree with TRBD2. The CDR3 runs to 14 residues. Per germline, CDR1 LNHDA and CDR2 SQIVND (reference sequence). V shed 5 bases and J 9 bases; nucleotides not matched to a gene: 7. The CDR3 reads CASSSSRTSGEQFF. The CDR3 nucleotides are TGTGCCAGTAGTTCATCCAGGACTAGCGGTGAGCAGTTCTTC.

The chain is built from TRBV2 and TRBJ1-2; TRBD1 matches at 8 bases. In germline, CDR1 is SNHLY, CDR2 FYNNEI. Trimming cost V 1 base and J 5 bases; bases outside gene matches: 6. CDR3 size: 15 residues. CDR3 nucleotide sequence: TGTGCCAGCAGTGAAGTGCAGGGGGCGAGATATGGCTACACCTTC. As protein: CASSEVQGARYGYTF.

V is TRBV2 and J is TRBJ1-2; 10 bases fit TRBD1. The ends lost 5 bases at V and 7 bases at J; junction bases unmatched: 4. The CDR3 is 13 residues long. Germline assignment: CDR1 SNHLY and CDR2 FYNNEI. CDR3 DNA sequence: TGTGCCAGCAGTCCAGGACAGGGGGGTGGCTACACCTTC. Translating it yields CASSPGQGGGYTF.

The V and J genes are TRBV10-1 and TRBJ2-1; possible D gene TRBD2, 5 bases. CDR3 length: 15 amino acids. Germline lookup yields CDR1 WNHNN and CDR2 SYGVQD (reference sequence). Trimming removed 5 bases at V and 4 bases at J, with 15 bases between. Written as DNA, the CDR3 is TGCGCCAGCAGTTCCGGGAACTATGAGTACAATGAGCAGTTCTTC. Translated: CASSSGNYEYNEQFF.

The genes are TRBV7-9 and TRBJ1-1, with TRBD1 matching over 8 bases. Germline V gene lookup returns CDR1 SEHNR and CDR2 FQNEAQ (reference sequence). The CDR3 sequence is 15 residues long. Trimming removed 3 bases from V and 4 bases from J; junction bases left unmatched: 7. The CDR3 protein is CASSLTRQGTTEAFF. CDR3 coding DNA: TGTGCCAGCAGCTTGACTAGACAGGGGACCACTGAAGCTTTCTTT.

This clone has just one count. The V and J genes are TRBV6-5 and TRBJ2-4, with D perhaps matching TRBD2 (5 bases). The CDR3 contains 14 residues. Germline CDR1 and CDR2: MNHEY and SVGAGI. Trimming stripped 5 bases from V and 3 bases from J, with 11 bases between. This chain's CDR3 is CASSRGLGKNIQYF. The CDR3 DNA sequence: TGTGCCAGCAGTCGTGGACTGGGCAAAAACATTCAGTACTTC.

This clone was found once. V gene TRBV6-5 combines with J gene TRBJ2-5; tentative D call: TRBD1 (5 bases). Trimming stripped 2 bases from V and 6 bases from J, with 10 bases between. Germline-derived CDR1 and CDR2 are MNHEY and SVGAGI. The CDR3 loop spans 13 amino acids. The CDR3 is CASSYGRGQTQYF. For the CDR3, the DNA is TGTGCCAGCAGTTACGGAAGGGGTCAGACCCAGTACTTC.

The chain recombines TRBV19 with TRBJ2-3, with D maybe TRBD1 (5 bases). Germline loops: CDR1 LNHDA, CDR2 SQIVND (reference sequence). The CDR3 contains 17 residues. Trimming cost V 5 bases and J 4 bases, with 22 bases left between them. The CDR3 nucleotides are TGTGCCAGTAGTCCCCCCAGGGCCGTCCTAGGGCCAGATACGCAGTATTTT. The encoded protein is CASSPPRAVLGPDTQYF.

The chain uses TRBV5-1 and TRBJ1-6, with 8 bases aligning to TRBD1. Trimming cost V 0 bases and J 10 bases; bases outside gene matches: 9. The CDR3 runs to 16 residues. The germline V gene encodes CDR1 SGHRS and CDR2 YFSETQ. The CDR3 bases are TGCGCCAGCAGCTTGGGGCAGGGGACAGGCGGATCACCCCTCCACTTT. Translated, it gives CASSLGQGTGGSPLHF. Based on the CDR3 plus reference TRBV5-1 and TRBJ1-6, the full variable domain is KAGVTQTPRYLIKTRGQQVTLSCSPISGHRSVSWYQQTPGQGLQFLFEYFSETQRNKGNFPGRFSGRQFSNSRSEMNVSTLELGDSALYLCASSLGQGTGGSPLHFGNGTRLTVT.

V is TRBV5-5 and J is TRBJ2-7, with 7 bases aligning to TRBD2. This CDR3 contains 12 residues. Looked up from germline, CDR1 is SGHKS and CDR2 is YYEKEE (reference sequence). The J segment lost 7 bases and the V segment lost 2 bases, leaving 3 bases of the junction unmatched. The chain's CDR3 is CASSFSGEEQYF. The CDR3 region has the DNA TGTGCCAGCAGCTTCAGCGGGGAGGAGCAGTACTTC.

This chain joins TRBV27 and TRBJ2-5, with 8 bases identical to TRBD2. The CDR3 consists of 16 residues. The germline V gene encodes CDR1 MNHEY and CDR2 SMNVEV (reference sequence). Trimming at V came to 1 base and at J to 5 bases, leaving 9 bases not matched to a gene. The CDR3 reads CASSLWSGGTRETQYF. DNA of the CDR3: TGTGCCAGCAGTTTATGGAGCGGGGGAACGCGGGAGACCCAGTACTTC.

The gene calls are TRBV9 and TRBJ2-1; 8 nucleotides line up with TRBD2. Germline CDR1 SGDLS, CDR2 YYNGEE. The V gene end was trimmed by 0 bases and the J gene end by 4 bases; junction bases not matched to a gene: 3. The CDR3 length is 15 residues. The CDR3, as DNA: TGTGCCAGCAGCGTAGCGGGAGGGCGGTACAATGAGCAGTTCTTC. Protein: CASSVAGGRYNEQFF.

The rearrangement uses TRBV4-2 and TRBJ1-2; unclear D gene. The V end lost 0 bases, the J end lost 4 bases, and 18 bases lay between the germline ends. CDR1 LGHNA and CDR2 YNFKEQ come from the germline V gene. The CDR3 extends over 17 amino acids. The CDR3 reads CASSQDAAAKFVYGYTF. Written as DNA, the CDR3 is TGTGCCAGCAGCCAAGATGCGGCAGCGAAATTCGTCTATGGCTACACCTTC.

This chain uses TRBV7-9 with TRBJ2-1; 10 bases align to TRBD2. The V gene's germline CDR1 is SEHNR and CDR2 FQNEAQ (reference sequence). CDR3 length: 18 amino acids. V gave up 3 bases and J gave up 0 bases; unmatched junction bases: 8. The CDR3 is CASSFPSGGPSSYNEQFF. As DNA, the CDR3 is TGTGCCAGCAGCTTCCCTAGCGGGGGACCCAGCTCCTACAATGAGCAGTTCTTC.

This clone appeared a single time. The chain combines TRBV7-9 with TRBJ2-1, with TRBD2 as a possible D gene (6 bases). Germline V gives CDR1 SEHNR, CDR2 FQNEAQ (reference sequence). The CDR3 runs 15 residues. V was trimmed by 1 base and J by 6 bases, leaving 13 bases between them. The CDR3: CASSLDGSRPNEQFF. DNA for the CDR3: TGTGCCAGCAGCTTAGACGGGAGCCGGCCCAATGAGCAGTTCTTC. The complete variable domain, with remaining parts taken from reference TRBV7-9 and TRBJ2-1, reads DTGVSQNPRHKITKRGQNVTFRCDPISEHNRLYWYRQTLGQGPEFLTYFQNEAQLEKSRLLSDRFSAERPKGSFSTLEIQRTEQGDSAMYLCASSLDGSRPNEQFFGPGTRLTVL.

The chain is built from TRBV5-4 and TRBJ2-3, with 7 bases lining up with TRBD1. CDR1 is SGHNT and CDR2 is YYREEE in the germline V gene (reference sequence). The CDR3 runs to 14 residues. V lost 5 bases and J lost 3; bases outside the gene matches: 6. The chain's CDR3 is CASRTGQLTDTQYF. The DNA of the CDR3 is TGTGCCAGCAGAACGGGACAGTTAACAGATACGCAGTATTTT.

J is TRBJ2-5 and V is TRBV19; the match to TRBD2 covers 11 bases. The V gene end was trimmed by 3 bases and the J gene end by 4 bases; junction bases not matched to a gene: 7. CDR1 is LNHDA, CDR2 SQIVND, per germline (reference sequence). CDR3 length: 16 residues. The CDR3 spells CASSMNRLAGGETQYF. The CDR3 DNA is TGTGCCAGTAGTATGAATCGTCTAGCGGGAGGAGAGACCCAGTACTTC.

The chain has TRBV29-1 and TRBJ1-3, with 9 bases fitting TRBD1. There are 17 residues in the CDR3. V was clipped by 1 base and J by 3 bases; unmatched bases: 10. CDR1 and CDR2 from the germline V gene are SQVTM and ANQGSEA. The CDR3 loop reads CSVEAGTGKIGGNTIYF. Written as DNA, the CDR3 is TGCAGCGTTGAAGCCGGGACAGGGAAAATCGGTGGAAACACCATATATTTT.

The V gene is TRBV19, the J gene TRBJ1-4, with 9 bases fitting TRBD1. With 6 bases clipped from V and 7 bases from J, the junction kept 9 bases outside the gene matches. This CDR3 comprises 15 residues. Looked up from germline, CDR1 is LNHDA and CDR2 is SQIVND (reference sequence). CDR3 DNA: TGTGCCAGTAGAATAACAGGGGGCATCGGTGAAAAACTGTTTTTT. It encodes CASRITGGIGEKLFF.

V is TRBV27 and J is TRBJ2-2, with D perhaps matching TRBD1 (6 bases). With 7 bases removed from V and 0 bases from J, the gap between germline ends came to 15 bases. Germline assignment: CDR1 MNHEY and CDR2 SMNVEV (reference sequence). The CDR3 totals 16 residues. The CDR3 loop reads CASKPLDSSNTGELFF. The DNA for the CDR3 is TGTGCCAGCAAGCCTTTGGACAGCTCGAACACCGGGGAGCTGTTTTTT.

This chain connects TRBV14 to TRBJ2-3; perhaps TRBD2 as D (5 bases). CDR3 length: 13 residues. Germline CDR1 SGHDN, CDR2 FVKESK. Trimming shortened V by 4 bases and J by 8 bases, and 13 bases separated the two germline ends. CDR3 residues: CASSPPAGPTQYF. In DNA form, the CDR3 reads TGTGCCAGCAGCCCACCGGCGGGCCCTACGCAGTATTTT.

The gene calls are TRBV18 and TRBJ2-3, with TRBD1 matching 10 bases. V was pared by 4 bases and J by 5 bases, with 9 bases of the junction left unmatched. The CDR3 totals 16 residues. The germline gives CDR1 KGHSH, CDR2 LQKENI. The CDR3: CASSLTGTGEGDTQYF. Here the CDR3 DNA reads TGTGCCAGCTCACTAACCGGGACAGGGGAGGGAGATACGCAGTATTTT.

The V and J genes are TRBV2 and TRBJ1-4, with unresolved D. Germline assignment: CDR1 SNHLY and CDR2 FYNNEI. Trimming pared 5 bases from V and 7 bases from J, leaving 8 bases between. The CDR3 is 12 residues long. The CDR3 bases are TGTGCCAGCAGTTGGCGGGCTGAAAAACTGTTTTTT. This encodes CASSWRAEKLFF.

The gene calls are TRBV30 and TRBJ1-5; 9 nucleotides match TRBD1. The CDR3 has 13 amino acids. Per germline, CDR1 GTSNPN and CDR2 SVGIG (reference sequence). J lost 7 bases, V lost 1 base, and 2 bases had no gene match. In nucleotides, the CDR3 is TGTGCCTGGAGTGAGACAGGGGGGCAGCCCCAGCATTTT. This translates into CAWSETGGQPQHF.

V gene TRBV25-1 combines with J gene TRBJ1-1; D is ambiguous. V was pared by 1 base and J by 8 bases, with 11 bases between. This CDR3 is 13 amino acids long. The V gene's germline CDR1 is MGHDK and CDR2 SYGVNS. The CDR3 here is CASSEWSGREAFF. CDR3 sequence (DNA): TGTGCCAGCAGTGAATGGTCCGGGAGGGAAGCTTTCTTT. The full variable domain, rest sourced from reference TRBV25-1 and TRBJ1-1, is EADIYQTPRYLVIGTGKKITLECSQTMGHDKMYWYQQDPGMELHLIHYSYGVNSTEKGDLSSESTVSRIRTEHFPLTLESARPSHTSQYLCASSEWSGREAFFGQGTRLTVV.